The sequence of this T cell receptor beta chain was determined in a study of cytomegalovirus exposure and HLA in healthy donors. Study in general: There were approximately 400 genotyped donors. Of these, 81% fell in the genetic ancestry cluster associated with self-reported Caucasian donors. General observations from the study: TRBV6-2, TRBV6-3 and other indistinguishable V segments were excluded. A further, later analysis showed that HLA-associated TCR beta chains (compared with equally common others) were more clonally expanded. Analyzed later, association rates of TCRs varied across HLA loci, with DRB1 most and HLA-C fewest.

With regard to this clone: Its antigen is undetermined.

Germline assignment: CDR1 SQVTM and CDR2 ANQGSEA. V lost 7 bases to trimming and J lost 4 bases, with 13 bases between them. The CDR3 extends over 12 amino acids. This PCR relied on a set of 60 Vbeta primers and 13 Jbeta primers. The table came from immunoSEQ multiplex PCR; TCRdb's copy has only in-frame clones and leaves some out. The sample has approximately 83,000 clones; around 81% are singletons. The sequence derives from a man in his late teens or twenties in good health and CMV-seronegative. Source material: PBMCs. V is TRBV29-1 and J is TRBJ1-2; D may be TRBD1 (5 bases). The CDR3 DNA reads TGCAGCGCTGGAGGGGCGGGCTATGGCTACACCTTC. It translates to CSAGGAGYGYTF. Full variable domain (rest looked up from reference TRBV29-1 and TRBJ1-2): SAVISQKPSRDICQRGTSLTIQCQVDSQVTMMFWYRQQPGQSLTLIATANQGSEATYESGFVIDKFPISRPNLTFSTLTVSNMSPEDSSIYLCSAGGAGYGYTFGSGTRLTVV.